This TCR beta chain was sequenced for a study of radiation and T cells in renal cell carcinoma. This clone was found a few times. Its antigen is undetermined. There are 15 residues in the CDR3. The V end lost 1 base, the J end lost 4 bases, and 10 bases lay between the germline ends. Looked up from germline, CDR1 is LGHNA and CDR2 is YSLEER. The table came from immunoSEQ multiplex PCR; TCRdb's copy has only in-frame clones and leaves some out. This sample carries about 23,000 clones, more than 50% of them seen once, and the ten largest clones take 20% to 25%. Treatment reported: treatment-naive control, cytoreductive nephrectomy. The patient's renal cell carcinoma had clear cell pathology. Controls included a few female and eleven to twelve male donors, resected 2011 to 2014. Broader study findings: Compared with controls, irradiated tumors showed greater TCR clonality.

V gene TRBV4-3 combines with J gene TRBJ2-2, with D maybe TRBD1 (5 bases). Specimen: tumor tissue, collected from a patient whose treatment was nephrectomy without radiotherapy. This receptor was taken from a human donor with renal cell carcinoma. The CDR3 sequence is CASSQVRAGTGELFF. The CDR3 bases are TGCGCCAGCAGCCAAGTCAGGGCAGGCACCGGGGAGCTGTTTTTT.